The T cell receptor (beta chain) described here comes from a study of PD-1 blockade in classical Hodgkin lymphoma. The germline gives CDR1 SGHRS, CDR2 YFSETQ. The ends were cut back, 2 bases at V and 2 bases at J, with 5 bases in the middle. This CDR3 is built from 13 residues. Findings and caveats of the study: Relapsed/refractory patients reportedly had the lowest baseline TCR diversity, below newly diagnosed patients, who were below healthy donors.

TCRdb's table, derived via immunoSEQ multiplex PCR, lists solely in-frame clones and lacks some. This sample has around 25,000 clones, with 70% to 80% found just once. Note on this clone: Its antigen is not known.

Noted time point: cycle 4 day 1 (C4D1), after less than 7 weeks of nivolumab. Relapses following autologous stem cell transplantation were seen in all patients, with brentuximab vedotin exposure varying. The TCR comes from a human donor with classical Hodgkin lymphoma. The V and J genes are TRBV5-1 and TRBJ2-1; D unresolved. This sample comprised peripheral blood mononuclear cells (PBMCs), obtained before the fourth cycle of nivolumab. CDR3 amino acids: CASSFQAYNEQFF. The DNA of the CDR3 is TGCGCCAGCAGCTTTCAAGCCTACAATGAGCAGTTCTTC.